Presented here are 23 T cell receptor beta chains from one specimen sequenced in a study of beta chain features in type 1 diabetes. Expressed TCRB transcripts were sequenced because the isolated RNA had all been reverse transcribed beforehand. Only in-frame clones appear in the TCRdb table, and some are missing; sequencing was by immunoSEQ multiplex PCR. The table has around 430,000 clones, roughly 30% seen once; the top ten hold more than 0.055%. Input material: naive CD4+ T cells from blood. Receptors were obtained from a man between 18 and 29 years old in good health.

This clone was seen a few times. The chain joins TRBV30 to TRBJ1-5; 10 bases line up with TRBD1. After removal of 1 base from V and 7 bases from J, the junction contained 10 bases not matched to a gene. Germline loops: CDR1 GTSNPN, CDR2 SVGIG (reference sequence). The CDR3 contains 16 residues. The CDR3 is CAWSALLGQGRQPQHF. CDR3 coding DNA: TGTGCCTGGAGTGCCCTATTGGGACAGGGGAGGCAGCCCCAGCATTTT.

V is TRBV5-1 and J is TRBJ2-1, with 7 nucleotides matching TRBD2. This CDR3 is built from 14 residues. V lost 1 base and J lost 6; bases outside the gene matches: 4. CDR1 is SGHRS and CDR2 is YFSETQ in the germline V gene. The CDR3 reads CASSLTAGLNEQFF. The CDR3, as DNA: TGCGCCAGCAGCTTGACAGCGGGGCTCAATGAGCAGTTCTTC.

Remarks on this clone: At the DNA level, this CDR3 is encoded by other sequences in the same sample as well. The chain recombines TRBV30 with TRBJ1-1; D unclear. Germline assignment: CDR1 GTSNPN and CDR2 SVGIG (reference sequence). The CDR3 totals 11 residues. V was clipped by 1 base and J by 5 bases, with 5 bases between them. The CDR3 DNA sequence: TGTGCCTGGAGTGCGACTACTGAAGCTTTCTTT. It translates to CAWSATTEAFF.

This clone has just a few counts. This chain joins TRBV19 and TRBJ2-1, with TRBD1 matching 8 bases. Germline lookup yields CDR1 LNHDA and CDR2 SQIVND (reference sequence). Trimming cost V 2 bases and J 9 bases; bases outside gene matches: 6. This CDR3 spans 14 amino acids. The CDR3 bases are TGTGCCAGTAGTATACAGGGGGCAGCAGGTGAGCAGTTCTTC. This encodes CASSIQGAAGEQFF.

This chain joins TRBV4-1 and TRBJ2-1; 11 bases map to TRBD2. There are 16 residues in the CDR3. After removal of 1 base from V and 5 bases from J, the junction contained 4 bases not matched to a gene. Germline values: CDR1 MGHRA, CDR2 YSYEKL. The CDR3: CASSQVAGGVNNEQFF. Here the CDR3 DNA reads TGCGCCAGCAGCCAAGTAGCGGGAGGGGTAAACAATGAGCAGTTCTTC.

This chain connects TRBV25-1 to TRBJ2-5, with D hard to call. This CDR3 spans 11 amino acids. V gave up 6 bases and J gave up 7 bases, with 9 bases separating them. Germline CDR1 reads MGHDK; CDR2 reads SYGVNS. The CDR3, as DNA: TGTGCCAGCAGGGTGGGCGGGACCCAGTACTTC. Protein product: CASRVGGTQYF.

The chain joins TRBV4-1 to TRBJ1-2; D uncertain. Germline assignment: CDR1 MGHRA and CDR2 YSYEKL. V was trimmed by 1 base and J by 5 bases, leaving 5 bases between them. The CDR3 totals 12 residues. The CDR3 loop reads CASSQAGYGYTF. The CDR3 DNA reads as TGCGCCAGCAGCCAAGCTGGATATGGCTACACCTTC.

The chain's CDR3 is CAWSVQGLYTDTQYF. The CDR3 bases are TGTGCCTGGAGTGTACAGGGACTTTACACAGATACGCAGTATTTT. This chain joins TRBV30 and TRBJ2-3; D is tentatively TRBD1 or TRBD2 (6 bases each). The CDR3 loop spans 15 amino acids. The germline V gene encodes CDR1 GTSNPN and CDR2 SVGIG (reference sequence). V gave up 0 bases and J gave up 2 bases, with 12 bases separating them.

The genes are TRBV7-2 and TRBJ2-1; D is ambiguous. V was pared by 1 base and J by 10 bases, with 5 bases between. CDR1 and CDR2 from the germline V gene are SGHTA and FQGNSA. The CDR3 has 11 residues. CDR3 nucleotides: TGTGCCAGCAGCTTAGTGGAGGAGCAGTTCTTC. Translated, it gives CASSLVEEQFF.

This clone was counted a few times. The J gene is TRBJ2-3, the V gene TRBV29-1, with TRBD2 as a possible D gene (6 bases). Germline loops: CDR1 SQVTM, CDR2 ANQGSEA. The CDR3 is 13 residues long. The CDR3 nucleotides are TGCAGTGCGCCGCGGGATCGCACAGATACGCAGTATTTT. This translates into CSAPRDRTDTQYF.

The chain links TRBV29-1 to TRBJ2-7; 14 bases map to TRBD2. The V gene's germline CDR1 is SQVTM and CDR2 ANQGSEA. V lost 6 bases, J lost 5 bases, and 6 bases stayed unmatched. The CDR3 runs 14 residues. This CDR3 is CSVGTSGSINEQYF. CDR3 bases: TGCAGCGTGGGGACTAGCGGGAGTATCAACGAGCAGTACTTC.

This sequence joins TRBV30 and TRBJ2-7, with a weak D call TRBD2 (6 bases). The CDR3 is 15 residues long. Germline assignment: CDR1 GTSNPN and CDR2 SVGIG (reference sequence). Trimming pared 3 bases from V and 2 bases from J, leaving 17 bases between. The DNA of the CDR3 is TGTGCCTGGAGCTTGGACCGGGAGAAGGCCTACGAGCAGTACTTC. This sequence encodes CAWSLDREKAYEQYF. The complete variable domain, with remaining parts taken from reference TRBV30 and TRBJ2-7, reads SQTIHQWPATLVQPVGSPLSLECTVEGTSNPNLYWYRQAAGRGLQLLFYSVGIGQISSEVPQNLSASRPQDRQFILSSKKLLLSDSGFYLCAWSLDREKAYEQYFGPGTRLTVT.

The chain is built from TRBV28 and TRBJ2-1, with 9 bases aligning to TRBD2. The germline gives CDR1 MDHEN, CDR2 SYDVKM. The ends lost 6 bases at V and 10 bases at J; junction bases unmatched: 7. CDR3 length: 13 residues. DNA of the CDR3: TGTGCCAGCAGGACTAGCGGCTTATTGGAGCAGTTCTTC. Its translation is CASRTSGLLEQFF.

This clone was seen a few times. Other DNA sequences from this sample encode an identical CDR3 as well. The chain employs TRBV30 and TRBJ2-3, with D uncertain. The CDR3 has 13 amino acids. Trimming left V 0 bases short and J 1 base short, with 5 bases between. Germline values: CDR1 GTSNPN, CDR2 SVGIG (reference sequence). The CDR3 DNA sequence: TGTGCCTGGAGTGTTGCCGGCACAGATACGCAGTATTTT. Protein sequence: CAWSVAGTDTQYF.

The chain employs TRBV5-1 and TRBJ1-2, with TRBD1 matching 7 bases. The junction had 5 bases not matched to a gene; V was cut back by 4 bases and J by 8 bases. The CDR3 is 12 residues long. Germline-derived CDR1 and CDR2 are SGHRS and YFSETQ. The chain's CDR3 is CASSLGTVGYTF. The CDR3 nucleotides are TGCGCCAGCAGCCTTGGGACAGTCGGCTACACCTTC.

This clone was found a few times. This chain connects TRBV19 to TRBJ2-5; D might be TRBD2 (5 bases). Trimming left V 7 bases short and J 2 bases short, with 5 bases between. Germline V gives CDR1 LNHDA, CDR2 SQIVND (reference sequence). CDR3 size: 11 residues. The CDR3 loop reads CASTGQETQYF. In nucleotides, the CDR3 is TGTGCCAGTACGGGACAAGAGACCCAGTACTTC. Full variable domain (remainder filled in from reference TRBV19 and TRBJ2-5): DGGITQSPKYLFRKEGQNVTLSCEQNLNHDAMYWYRQDPGQGLRLIYYSQIVNDFQKGDIAEGYSVSREKKESFPLTVTSAQKNPTAFYLCASTGQETQYFGPGTRLLVL.

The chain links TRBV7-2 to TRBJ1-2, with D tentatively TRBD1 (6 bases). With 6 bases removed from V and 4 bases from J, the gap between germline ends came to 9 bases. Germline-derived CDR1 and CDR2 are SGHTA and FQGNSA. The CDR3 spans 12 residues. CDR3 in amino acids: CASSLDSYGYTF. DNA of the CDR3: TGTGCCAGCAGTTTGGACAGCTATGGCTACACCTTC.

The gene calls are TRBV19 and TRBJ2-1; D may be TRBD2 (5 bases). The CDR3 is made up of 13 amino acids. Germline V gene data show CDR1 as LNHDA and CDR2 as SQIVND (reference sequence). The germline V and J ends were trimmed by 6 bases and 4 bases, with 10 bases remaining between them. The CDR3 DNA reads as TGTGCCAGTAGCGCGTCGGGGTACAATGAGCAGTTCTTC. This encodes CASSASGYNEQFF.

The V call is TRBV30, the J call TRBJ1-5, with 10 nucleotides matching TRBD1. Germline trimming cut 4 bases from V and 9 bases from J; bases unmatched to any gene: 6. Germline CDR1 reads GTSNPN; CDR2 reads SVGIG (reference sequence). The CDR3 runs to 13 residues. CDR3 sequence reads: CAWTLGQGLPQHF. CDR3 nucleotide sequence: TGTGCCTGGACCTTGGGACAGGGGTTGCCCCAGCATTTT.

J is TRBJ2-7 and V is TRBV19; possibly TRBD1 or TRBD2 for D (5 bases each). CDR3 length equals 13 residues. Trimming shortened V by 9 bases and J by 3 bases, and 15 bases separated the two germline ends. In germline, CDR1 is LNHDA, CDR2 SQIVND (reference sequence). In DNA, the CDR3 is TGTGCCAGCAAACCGGGACCGGGCTACGAGCAGTACTTC. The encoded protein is CASKPGPGYEQYF.

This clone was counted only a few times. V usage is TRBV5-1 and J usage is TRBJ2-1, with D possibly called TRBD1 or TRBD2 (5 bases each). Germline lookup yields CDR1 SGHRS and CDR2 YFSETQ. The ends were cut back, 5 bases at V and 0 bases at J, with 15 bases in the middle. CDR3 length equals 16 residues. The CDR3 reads CASSINGAYSYNEQFF. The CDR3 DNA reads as TGCGCCAGCAGTATAAACGGGGCCTACTCCTACAATGAGCAGTTCTTC. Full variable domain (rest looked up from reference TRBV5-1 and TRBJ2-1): KAGVTQTPRYLIKTRGQQVTLSCSPISGHRSVSWYQQTPGQGLQFLFEYFSETQRNKGNFPGRFSGRQFSNSRSEMNVSTLELGDSALYLCASSINGAYSYNEQFFGPGTRLTVL.

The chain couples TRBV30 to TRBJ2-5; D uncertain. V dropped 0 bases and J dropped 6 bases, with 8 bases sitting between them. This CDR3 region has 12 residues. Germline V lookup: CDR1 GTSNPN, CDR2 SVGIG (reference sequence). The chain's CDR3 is CAWSVREKTQYF. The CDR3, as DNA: TGTGCCTGGAGTGTACGAGAGAAGACCCAGTACTTC. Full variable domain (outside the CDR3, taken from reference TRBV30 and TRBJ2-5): SQTIHQWPATLVQPVGSPLSLECTVEGTSNPNLYWYRQAAGRGLQLLFYSVGIGQISSEVPQNLSASRPQDRQFILSSKKLLLSDSGFYLCAWSVREKTQYFGPGTRLLVL.

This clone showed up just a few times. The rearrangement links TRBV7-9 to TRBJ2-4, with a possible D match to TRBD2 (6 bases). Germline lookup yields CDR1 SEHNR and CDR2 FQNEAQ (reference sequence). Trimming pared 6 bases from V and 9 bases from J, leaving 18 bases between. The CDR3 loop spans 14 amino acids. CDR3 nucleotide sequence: TGTGCCAGCAGGTCTCGGGGGAGCCCTCTCATTCAGTACTTC. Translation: CASRSRGSPLIQYF.